The sample holds one count of the clone carrying this TCR beta chain. Its antigen remains unknown. This record belongs to a study of OX40 agonist ivuxolimab in advanced cancers. Study outcomes and limitations: Low normalized clonal expansion also occurred in some nonresponding patients. The antigens recognized by the expanded peripheral T cells, that is their antigen specificity, were not determined.

Method: immunoSEQ multiplex PCR; TCRdb's copy keeps in-frame clones and lacks some. The table includes around 76,000 clones, about 89% detected once. The CDR3 runs to 16 residues. V was shortened by 0 bases and J by 2 bases, with 13 bases between the two germline ends. The germline V gene has CDR1 SGDLS and CDR2 YYNGEE. Patients were ruled out by autoimmune disease history or systemic immunosuppression. Sampling times: baseline, cycle 4 day 1, cycle 7 day 1. The source is an adult with an advanced solid tumor such as melanoma, head and neck, liver or kidney cancer. The V call is TRBV9, the J call TRBJ2-3; D might be TRBD1 or TRBD2, each matching 5 bases. The starting material was CD4+ or CD8+ T cells sorted from blood, obtained in a trial of the OX40 agonist ivuxolimab. The CDR3 DNA sequence: TGTGCCAGCAGCGTAGAAGGCTTGGGGGACACAGATACGCAGTATTTT. Translating it yields CASSVEGLGDTDTQYF.